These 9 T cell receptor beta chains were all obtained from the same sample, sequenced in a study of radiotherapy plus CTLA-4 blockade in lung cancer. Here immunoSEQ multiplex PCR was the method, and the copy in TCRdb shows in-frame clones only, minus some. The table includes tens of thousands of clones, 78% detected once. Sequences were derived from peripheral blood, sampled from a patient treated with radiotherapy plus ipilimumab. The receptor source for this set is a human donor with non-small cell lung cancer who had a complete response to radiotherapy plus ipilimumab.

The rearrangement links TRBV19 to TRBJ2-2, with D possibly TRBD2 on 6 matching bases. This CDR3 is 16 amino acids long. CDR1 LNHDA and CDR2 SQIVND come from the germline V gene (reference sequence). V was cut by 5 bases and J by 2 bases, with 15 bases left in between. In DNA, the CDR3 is TGTGCCAGTAGTGGCCTAGCGAGACCAAACACCGGGGAGCTGTTTTTT. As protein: CASSGLARPNTGELFF.

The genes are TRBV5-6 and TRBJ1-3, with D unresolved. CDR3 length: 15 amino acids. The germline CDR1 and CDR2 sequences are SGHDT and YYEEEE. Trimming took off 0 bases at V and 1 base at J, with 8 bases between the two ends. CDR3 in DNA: TGTGCCAGCAGCTTGGCTGGGGTGTCTGGAAACACCATATATTTT. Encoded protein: CASSLAGVSGNTIYF.

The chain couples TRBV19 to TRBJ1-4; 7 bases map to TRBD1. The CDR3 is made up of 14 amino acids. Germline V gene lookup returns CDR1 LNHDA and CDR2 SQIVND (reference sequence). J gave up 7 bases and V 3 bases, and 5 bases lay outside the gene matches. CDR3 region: CASSIDRESEKLFF. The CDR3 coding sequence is TGTGCCAGTAGTATCGACAGGGAGAGTGAAAAACTGTTTTTT.

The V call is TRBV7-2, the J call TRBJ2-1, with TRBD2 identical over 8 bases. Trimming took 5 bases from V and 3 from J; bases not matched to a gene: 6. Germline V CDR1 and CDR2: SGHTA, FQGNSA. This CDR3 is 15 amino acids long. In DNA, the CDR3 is TGTGCCAGCAGCGTCATAGCGGGACTCTACAATGAGCAGTTCTTC. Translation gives CASSVIAGLYNEQFF.

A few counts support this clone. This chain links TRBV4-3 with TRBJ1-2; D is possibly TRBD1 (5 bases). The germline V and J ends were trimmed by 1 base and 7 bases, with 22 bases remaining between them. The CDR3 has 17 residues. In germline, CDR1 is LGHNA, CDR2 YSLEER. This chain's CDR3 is CASSQGGRPPGGTGYTF. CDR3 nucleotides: TGCGCCAGCAGCCAAGGAGGACGGCCTCCCGGGGGGACTGGCTACACCTTC.

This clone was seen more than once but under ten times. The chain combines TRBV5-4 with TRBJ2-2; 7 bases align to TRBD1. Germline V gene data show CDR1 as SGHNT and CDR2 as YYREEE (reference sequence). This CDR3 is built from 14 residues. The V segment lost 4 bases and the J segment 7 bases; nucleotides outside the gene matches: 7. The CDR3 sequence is CASSLDRENGELFF. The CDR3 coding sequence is TGTGCCAGCAGCCTTGACAGGGAGAACGGGGAGCTGTTTTTT. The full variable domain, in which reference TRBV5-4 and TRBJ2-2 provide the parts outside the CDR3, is ETGVTQSPTHLIKTRGQQVTLRCSSQSGHNTVSWYQQALGQGPQFIFQYYREEENGRGNFPPRFSGLQFPNYSSELNVNALELDDSALYLCASSLDRENGELFFGEGSRLTVL.

CDR3 nucleotide sequence: TGTGCCAGCACCATCCGGGGCCAAGAGACCCAGTACTTC. It is translated as CASTIRGQETQYF. V gene TRBV5-4 combines with J gene TRBJ2-5; TRBD2 might be the D (5 bases). The CDR3 runs 13 residues. V was pared by 6 bases and J by 1 base, with 10 bases between. Germline CDR1 and CDR2: SGHNT and YYREEE (reference sequence).

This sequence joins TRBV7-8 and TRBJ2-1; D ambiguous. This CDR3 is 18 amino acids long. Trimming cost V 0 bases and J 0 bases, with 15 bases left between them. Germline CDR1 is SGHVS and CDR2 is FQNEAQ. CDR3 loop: CASSLARNYRSSYNEQFF. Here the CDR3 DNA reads TGTGCCAGCAGCTTAGCGCGGAACTACCGAAGCTCCTACAATGAGCAGTTCTTC.

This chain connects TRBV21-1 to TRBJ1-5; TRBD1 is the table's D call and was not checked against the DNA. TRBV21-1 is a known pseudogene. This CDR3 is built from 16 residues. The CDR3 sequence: CASRTFRRSNNQPQHF. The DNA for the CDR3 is TGTGCCAGCAGAACATTCCGCCGCAGTAACAATCAGCCCCAGCATTTT.